The clone carrying this T cell receptor (beta chain) was found a few times. The CDR3 extends over 16 amino acids. J lost 5 bases, V lost 5 bases, and 14 bases had no gene match. Germline-derived CDR1 and CDR2 are MNHEY and SVGEGT. Barcoded TCR alpha and TCR beta cDNA libraries with UMIs came from 5'RACE using constant-segment primers. A single record per CDR3 protein comes from TCRdb applying MiXCR to the 5' RACE reads. Found here are about 250,000 distinct CDR3 sequences, more than 15% of them singletons; the top ten hold roughly 23%. These data come from a study of T-cell memory formation after mild COVID-19.

The chain carries TRBV6-2 or TRBV6-3 and TRBJ1-1; 7 nucleotides agree with TRBD1. Sequencing used PBMCs or a T cell subset sorted from them (not recorded which). This receptor was obtained from a man between 18 and 35 years old who had mild COVID-19 (a few samples of this study predate the infection). Cell type and time point are not known. CDR3 nucleotides: TGTGCCAGCAGTAAAACTTGGACAGGTAGTGGGACTGAAGCTTTCTTT. Protein: CASSKTWTGSGTEAFF.